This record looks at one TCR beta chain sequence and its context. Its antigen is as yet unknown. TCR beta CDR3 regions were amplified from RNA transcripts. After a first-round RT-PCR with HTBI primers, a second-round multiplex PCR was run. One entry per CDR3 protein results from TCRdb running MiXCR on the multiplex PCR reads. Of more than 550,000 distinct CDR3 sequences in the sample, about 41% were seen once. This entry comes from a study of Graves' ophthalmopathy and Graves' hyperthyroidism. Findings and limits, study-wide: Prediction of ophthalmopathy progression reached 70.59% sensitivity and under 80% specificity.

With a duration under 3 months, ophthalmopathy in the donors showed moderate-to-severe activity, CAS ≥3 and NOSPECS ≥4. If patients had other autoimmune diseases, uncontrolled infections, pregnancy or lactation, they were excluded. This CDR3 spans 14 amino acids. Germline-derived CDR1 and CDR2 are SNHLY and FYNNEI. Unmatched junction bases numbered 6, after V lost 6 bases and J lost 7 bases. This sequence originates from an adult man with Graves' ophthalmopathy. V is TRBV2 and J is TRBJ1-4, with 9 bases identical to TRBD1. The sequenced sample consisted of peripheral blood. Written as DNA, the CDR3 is TGTGCCAGCAGAGGGACAGGGAGAGCTGAAAAACTGTTTTTT. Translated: CASRGTGRAEKLFF.